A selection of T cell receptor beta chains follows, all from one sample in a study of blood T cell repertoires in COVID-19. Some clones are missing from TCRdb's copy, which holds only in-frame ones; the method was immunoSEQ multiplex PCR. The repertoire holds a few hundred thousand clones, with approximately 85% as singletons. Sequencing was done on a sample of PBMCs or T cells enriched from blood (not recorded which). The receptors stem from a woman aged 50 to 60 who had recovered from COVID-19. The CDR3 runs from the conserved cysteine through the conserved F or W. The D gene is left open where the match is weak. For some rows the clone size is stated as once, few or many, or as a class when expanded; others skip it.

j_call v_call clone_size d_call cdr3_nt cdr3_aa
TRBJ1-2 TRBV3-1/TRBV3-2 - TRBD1 TGTGCCAGCAGCCAAGAGGCCGGGACAGGGAGCTATGGCTACACCTTC CASSQEAGTGSYGYTF
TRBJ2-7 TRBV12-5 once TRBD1 TGTGCTAGTGGTTTCGACAGGGGGCGGTCCTACGAGCAGTACTTC CASGFDRGRSYEQYF
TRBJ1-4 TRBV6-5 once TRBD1 TGTGCCAGCAGTCTAGACAGGGTTACGGGTGAAAAACTGTTTTTT CASSLDRVTGEKLFF
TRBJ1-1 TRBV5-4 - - TGTGCCAGCAGGACAGATAACACTGAAGCTTTCTTT CASRTDNTEAFF
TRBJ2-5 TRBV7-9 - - TGTGCCAGCAGCTCCTACCTCGGAGAGACCCAGTACTTC CASSSYLGETQYF
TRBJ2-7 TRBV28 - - TGTGCCAGCAGTGGGACTTGGAGCTCCTACGAGCAGTACTTC CASSGTWSSYEQYF
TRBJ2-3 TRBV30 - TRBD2 TGTGCCTGGGAGACTAGCGGGGGAGGCTCAGATACGCAGTATTTT CAWETSGGGSDTQYF
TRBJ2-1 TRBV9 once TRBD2 TGTGCCAGCAGCTATTCTCTAGCGGGACCCTACAATGAGCAGTTCTTC CASSYSLAGPYNEQFF
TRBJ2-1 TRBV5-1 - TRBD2 TGCGCCAGCAGCCTGAGCGGGAGGGCCCTCGGGACTTCGAGCAATGAGCAGTTCTTC CASSLSGRALGTSSNEQFF
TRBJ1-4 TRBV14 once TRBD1 TGTGCCAGCAGCCAAGTACAGGGGGTTAATGAAAAACTGTTTTTT CASSQVQGVNEKLFF
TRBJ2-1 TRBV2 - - TGTGCCAGCACGCTGAGACCAGGGGAGCAGTTCTTC CASTLRPGEQFF
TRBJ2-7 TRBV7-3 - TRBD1 TGTGCCAGCAGCTTAACTGGACAGGAGCCTTCCTACGAGCAGTACTTC CASSLTGQEPSYEQYF
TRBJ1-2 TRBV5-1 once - TGCGCCAGCACTCAGGGAGGAACTAACTATGGCTACACCTTC CASTQGGTNYGYTF
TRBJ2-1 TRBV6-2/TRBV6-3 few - TGTGCCAGCAGTTGGGCCGCGGGGTGGGGCAATGAGCAGTTCTTC CASSWAAGWGNEQFF
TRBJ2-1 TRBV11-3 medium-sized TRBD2 TGTGCCAGCAGCTCCCGTGGGAGGGGTGAGGGATCCTACAATGAGCAGTTCTTC CASSSRGRGEGSYNEQFF
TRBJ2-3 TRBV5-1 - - TGCGCCAGCAGCGGGCAGGGATACTACACAGATACGCAGTATTTT CASSGQGYYTDTQYF
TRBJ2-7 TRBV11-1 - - TGTGCCAGCAGTAGTAGCGGCCCCTACGAGCAGTACTTC CASSSSGPYEQYF
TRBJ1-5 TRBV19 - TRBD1 TGTGCCAGTAGTCTTGCAGGGGGCGGACAGCCCCAGCATTTT CASSLAGGGQPQHF
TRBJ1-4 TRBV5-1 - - TGCGCCAGCAGCTTAGAGCAGGGGGAAAAACTGTTTTTT CASSLEQGEKLFF
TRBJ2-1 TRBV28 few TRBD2 TGTGCCAGCAGTTCTAGCGGGAGGAGGCATGAGCAGTTCTTC CASSSSGRRHEQFF
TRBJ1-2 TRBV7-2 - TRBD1 TGTGCCAGCAGCTTAAAAGGACAGGGCGGACATGGCTACACCTTC CASSLKGQGGHGYTF
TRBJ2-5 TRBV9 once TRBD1 TGTGCCAGCAGCGCAGGGGGCTGGGGGGAGACCCAGTACTTC CASSAGGWGETQYF
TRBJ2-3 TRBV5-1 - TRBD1 TGCGCCAGCAGCCCAGGGACAGGGGGTAGCACAGATACGCAGTATTTT CASSPGTGGSTDTQYF
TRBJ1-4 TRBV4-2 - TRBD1 TGTGCCAGCAGCCGAGACAGGGCTGTAGCTAATGAAAAACTGTTTTTT CASSRDRAVANEKLFF
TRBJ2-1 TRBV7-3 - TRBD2 TGTGCCAGCAGCTCGGGGGGCAATGAGCAGTTCTTC CASSSGGNEQFF
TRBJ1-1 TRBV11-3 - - TGTGCCAGCAGCTTAGTCAGGGAATCCAAAGCTTTCTTT CASSLVRESKAFF
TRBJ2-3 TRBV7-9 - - TGTGCCAGCGAGACTATGAGCACAGATACGCAGTATTTT CASETMSTDTQYF
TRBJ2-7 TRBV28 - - TGTGCCAGCAGCTACAGGTTGGGGCCCTACGAGCAGTACTTC CASSYRLGPYEQYF
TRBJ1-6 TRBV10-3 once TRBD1 TGTGCCATCAGTTTGGACAGGGGGGGGTCACCCCTCCACTTT CAISLDRGGSPLHF
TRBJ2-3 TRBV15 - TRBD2 TGTGCCACCAGCAGAGAATGGGGACTAGCGGATTTCACAGATACGCAGTATTTT CATSREWGLADFTDTQYF
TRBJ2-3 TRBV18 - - TGTGCCAGCTCACCCCGGGACACCTCGGGAACAGATACGCAGTATTTT CASSPRDTSGTDTQYF
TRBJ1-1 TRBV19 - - TGTGCCAGTAGTCGGCGGAGCCTAGGGAACACTGAAGCTTTCTTT CASSRRSLGNTEAFF
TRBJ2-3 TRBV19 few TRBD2 TGTGCCAGTAGTATAGGGACTAGCGGTCTCACAGATACGCAGTATTTT CASSIGTSGLTDTQYF
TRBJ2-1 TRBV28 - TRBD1 TGTGCCAGCAGCAGGGGTCCAGGGGGCGGTGAGCAGTTCTTC CASSRGPGGGEQFF
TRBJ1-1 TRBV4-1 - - TGCGCCAGCAGCCACCCCGCCAGGGGATTTGAAGCTTTCTTT CASSHPARGFEAFF
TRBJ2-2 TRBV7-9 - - TGTGCCAGCACTCTTCCCAGGGAGGCGAACACCGGGGAGCTGTTTTTT CASTLPREANTGELFF